This note documents a single T cell receptor beta chain sequence. The V gene lost 5 bases and the J gene lost 4 bases, with 17 bases spanning the gap. Germline-derived CDR1 and CDR2 are SEHNR and FQNEAQ (reference sequence). CDR3 length equals 16 residues. The sample belongs to a study of blood T cell repertoires in COVID-19. Study-level information: COVID-19 samples from acute and convalescent phases originated in the United States, Italy and Spain. In each case, the material was cDNA or gDNA derived from T cells, B-cell-depleted T cells, or PBMCs.

Authors' methods: Using reference gene primer amplification, nucleated cell counts were estimated. Using immunoSEQ multiplex PCR, the repertoire was profiled, and TCRdb retains in-frame clones only, with some absent. The D gene and trimming were derived from the DNA, and the V and J assignments and clone size from that table. The profile shows some 250,000 clones, 80% to 85% of them singletons. This sequence originates from a man aged 50-59 years with active or convalescent COVID-19. Specimen: peripheral blood. The V call is TRBV7-9, the J call TRBJ2-2, with D possibly being TRBD1 (5 bases). In DNA form, the CDR3 reads TGTGCCAGCAGCCCACGTGGGGCCCTGGGCACCGGGGAGCTGTTTTTT. Protein sequence: CASSPRGALGTGELFF.